A single sample is the source of the 20 T cell receptor beta chains below, sequenced in a study of blood T cell repertoires in COVID-19. Assay used: immunoSEQ multiplex PCR; TCRdb lists only in-frame clones, some missing. The sample records 180,000 or so clones, roughly 85% being singletons. What was sequenced was peripheral blood. These TCRs come from a woman in her sixties or seventies with acute or convalescent COVID-19.

The chain joins TRBV7-3 to TRBJ1-1; D is possibly TRBD1 (5 bases). With 6 bases removed from V and 0 bases from J, the gap between germline ends came to 14 bases. CDR1 and CDR2 (germline): SGHTA, FQGTGA. The CDR3 totals 15 residues. CDR3 DNA: TGTGCCAGCAGTTCCCAGTGGGGGGTGAACACTGAAGCTTTCTTT. It translates to CASSSQWGVNTEAFF.

This clone was seen a single time. V is TRBV5-4 and J is TRBJ2-1; TRBD2 matches 8 bases. CDR1 and CDR2 (germline): SGHNT, YYREEE (reference sequence). This CDR3 has 16 residues. J was trimmed by 4 bases and V by 5 bases; bases with no gene match: 11. In DNA, the CDR3 is TGTGCCAGCAGTCCGGCGGGGGGAACAACGTACAATGAGCAGTTCTTC. It translates to CASSPAGGTTYNEQFF.

This chain links TRBV13 with TRBJ1-1; maybe TRBD1 (6 bases). With 5 bases removed from V and 1 base from J, the gap between germline ends came to 11 bases. The V gene's germline CDR1 is PRHDT and CDR2 FYEKMQ (reference sequence). The CDR3 is made up of 14 amino acids. In nucleotides, the CDR3 is TGTGCCAGCAGCCCACTCAGGGGGAACACTGAAGCTTTCTTT. As protein: CASSPLRGNTEAFF.

The chain uses TRBV9 and TRBJ1-1; 7 bases match TRBD1. Losses at the gene ends were 4 bases for V and 6 bases for J; bases not matched to a gene: 9. CDR3 size: 14 residues. The V gene's germline CDR1 is SGDLS and CDR2 YYNGEE. The CDR3 region is CASSTRDSNPEAFF. As DNA, the CDR3 is TGTGCCAGCAGCACCCGGGACAGCAACCCTGAAGCTTTCTTT.

The chain links TRBV5-1 to TRBJ1-2, with 7 nucleotides matching TRBD1. The CDR3 totals 16 residues. The germline gives CDR1 SGHRS, CDR2 YFSETQ. The trim removed 1 base at V and 0 bases at J, leaving 6 bases unmatched. CDR3 residues: CASSLLQGTSNYGYTF. CDR3 coding DNA: TGCGCCAGCAGCTTGTTACAGGGGACCTCTAACTATGGCTACACCTTC.

V and J are TRBV30 and TRBJ1-5; tentative D call: TRBD1 (5 bases). V lost 2 bases and J lost 4, with 12 bases in between. The CDR3 is 14 amino acids. The germline gives CDR1 GTSNPN, CDR2 SVGIG (reference sequence). The chain's CDR3 is CAWSTLGGNQPQHF. The DNA for the CDR3 is TGTGCCTGGAGTACCCTGGGGGGAAATCAGCCCCAGCATTTT.

This chain uses TRBV28 with TRBJ2-7; 12 bases are a match to TRBD1. CDR3 size: 15 residues. Germline lookup yields CDR1 MDHEN and CDR2 SYDVKM. Germline trimming cut 6 bases from V and 4 bases from J; bases unmatched to any gene: 7. The CDR3 loop reads CASSLGQGAPYEQYF. The CDR3 DNA reads TGTGCCAGCAGCCTGGGACAGGGGGCCCCTTACGAGCAGTACTTC. Looking up the rest from reference TRBV28 and TRBJ2-7 gives the full variable domain: DVKVTQSSRYLVKRTGEKVFLECVQDMDHENMFWYRQDPGLGLRLIYFSYDVKMKEKGDIPEGYSVSREKKERFSLILESASTNQTSMYLCASSLGQGAPYEQYFGPGTRLTVT.

The rearrangement links TRBV14 to TRBJ2-2; D uncertain. With 1 base removed from V and 2 bases from J, the gap between germline ends came to 8 bases. The CDR3 consists of 15 residues. CDR1 SGHDN and CDR2 FVKESK come from the germline V gene. The CDR3, as DNA: TGTGCCAGCAGCCAAGGCGTTCTTAACACCGGGGAGCTGTTTTTT. Amino acid sequence: CASSQGVLNTGELFF.

This sequence joins TRBV9 and TRBJ2-2, with TRBD2 matching over 8 bases. Germline trimming cut 8 bases from V and 6 bases from J; bases unmatched to any gene: 9. This CDR3 is 14 amino acids long. Germline CDR1 is SGDLS and CDR2 is YYNGEE. CDR3 in DNA: TGTGCCAGTCGGAGCGGGAGTCAATCCGGGGAGCTGTTTTTT. It codes for CASRSGSQSGELFF.

This rearrangement joins TRBV7-2 to TRBJ2-1, with D perhaps matching TRBD2 (6 bases). CDR3 length: 15 amino acids. Germline assignment: CDR1 SGHTA and CDR2 FQGNSA. V was cut by 5 bases and J by 2 bases, with 13 bases left in between. As DNA, the CDR3 is TGTGCCAGCAGCCCCGGGACTTCAGCCTACAATGAGCAGTTCTTC. Its translation: CASSPGTSAYNEQFF.

This chain joins TRBV5-4 and TRBJ1-2; 9 bases agree with TRBD1. Per germline, CDR1 SGHNT and CDR2 YYREEE (reference sequence). The CDR3 contains 14 residues. With 3 bases clipped from V and 3 bases from J, the junction kept 3 bases outside the gene matches. This CDR3 is CASSSGQGDYGYTF. The CDR3 region has the DNA TGTGCCAGCAGCTCGGGACAGGGAGACTATGGCTACACCTTC.

The chain recombines TRBV10-3 with TRBJ2-1, with 9 nucleotides matching TRBD2. The J segment lost 7 bases and the V segment lost 3 bases, leaving 10 bases of the junction unmatched. The germline V gene encodes CDR1 ENHRY and CDR2 SYGVKD. There are 16 residues in the CDR3. CDR3: CAISEGGLAGRNEQFF. For the CDR3, the DNA is TGTGCCATCAGTGAAGGAGGTCTAGCGGGAAGAAATGAGCAGTTCTTC.

This chain uses TRBV19 with TRBJ2-3; TRBD1 agrees at 8 bases. The CDR3 runs to 15 residues. The germline CDR1 and CDR2 sequences are LNHDA and SQIVND (reference sequence). V dropped 6 bases and J dropped 0; count of bases not matched to a gene: 5. CDR3 residues: CASSGTGGSTDTQYF. Written as DNA, the CDR3 is TGTGCCAGTAGCGGAACAGGGGGAAGCACAGATACGCAGTATTTT.

The V call is TRBV9, the J call TRBJ2-1, with 12 bases fitting TRBD2. This CDR3 is built from 16 residues. J gave up 10 bases and V 0 bases, and 8 bases lay outside the gene matches. CDR1 is SGDLS, CDR2 YYNGEE, per germline. CDR3 nucleotide sequence: TGTGCCAGCAGCGTAGAATGGACTAGCGGGGTAGGCGAGCAGTTCTTC. It encodes CASSVEWTSGVGEQFF.

Only one count was recorded for this clone. The rearrangement links TRBV6-5 to TRBJ1-1; possible D gene TRBD1, 6 bases. This CDR3 has 16 residues. V lost 0 bases to trimming and J lost 0 bases, with 11 bases between them. CDR1 is MNHEY and CDR2 is SVGAGI in the germline V gene. The CDR3 bases are TGTGCCAGCAGTTACTCTGGACAGTTCATGAACACTGAAGCTTTCTTT. Translating it yields CASSYSGQFMNTEAFF.

This clone was seen a few times. The rearrangement links TRBV3-1 (or the pseudogene TRBV3-2) to TRBJ1-1, with D perhaps matching TRBD1 (6 bases). Germline V CDR1 and CDR2: LGHDT, YNNKEL (reference sequence). This CDR3 comprises 14 residues. The V end lost 2 bases, the J end lost 5 bases, and 12 bases lay between the germline ends. CDR3 sequence reads: CASSQRPQGTEAFF. In DNA form, the CDR3 reads TGTGCCAGCAGCCAACGGCCACAGGGTACTGAAGCTTTCTTT.

The table lists this clone with a few counts. The rearrangement uses TRBV19 and TRBJ1-5; D unclear. Trimming shortened V by 0 bases and J by 0 bases, and 15 bases separated the two germline ends. CDR1 LNHDA and CDR2 SQIVND come from the germline V gene (reference sequence). The CDR3 runs 18 residues. The CDR3 sequence is CASSIDLRRIYSNQPQHF. DNA of the CDR3: TGTGCCAGTAGTATAGATCTCCGCAGGATTTATAGCAATCAGCCCCAGCATTTT. Based on the CDR3 plus reference TRBV19 and TRBJ1-5, the full variable domain is DGGITQSPKYLFRKEGQNVTLSCEQNLNHDAMYWYRQDPGQGLRLIYYSQIVNDFQKGDIAEGYSVSREKKESFPLTVTSAQKNPTAFYLCASSIDLRRIYSNQPQHFGDGTRLSIL.

The chain recombines TRBV12-3 or TRBV12-4 with TRBJ1-2, with 8 bases matching TRBD1. This CDR3 has 13 amino acids. Unmatched junction bases numbered 2, after V lost 1 base and J lost 7 bases. The CDR3 protein is CASSLGTGSGYTF. Here the CDR3 DNA reads TGTGCCAGCAGTTTAGGGACAGGGAGTGGCTACACCTTC.

The J gene is TRBJ2-2, the V gene TRBV7-9; 8 nucleotides match TRBD1. The V segment lost 5 bases and the J segment 3 bases; nucleotides outside the gene matches: 5. Germline assignment: CDR1 SEHNR and CDR2 FQNEAQ (reference sequence). The CDR3 consists of 15 residues. CDR3 region: CASSHQGAYTGELFF. The CDR3 DNA reads TGTGCCAGCAGCCACCAGGGGGCCTACACCGGGGAGCTGTTTTTT. The whole variable domain, filled in from reference TRBV7-9 and TRBJ2-2, reads DTGVSQNPRHKITKRGQNVTFRCDPISEHNRLYWYRQTLGQGPEFLTYFQNEAQLEKSRLLSDRFSAERPKGSFSTLEIQRTEQGDSAMYLCASSHQGAYTGELFFGEGSRLTVL.

J is TRBJ1-1 and V is TRBV4-1; weak D call: TRBD1 (5 bases). V shed 2 bases and J shed 7 bases, with 20 bases lying between them. The CDR3 spans 16 residues. Germline V gene data show CDR1 as MGHRA and CDR2 as YSYEKL. In nucleotides, the CDR3 is TGCGCCAGCAGCCAAAGGGCGGGACCCCCGGGCGGTGAAGCTTTCTTT. It translates to CASSQRAGPPGGEAFF.